This T cell receptor (beta chain) emerged from a study of T cells after yellow fever vaccination. Study-wide points: Among primary-vaccination clones, most reappeared after the booster, at approximately 96% for CD4 and under 90% for CD8. A weaker secondary response peaked on day 5, the primary on day 15.

In this sample, this clonotype turned up a few times. What it recognizes is unknown. The germline V and J ends were trimmed by 5 bases and 6 bases, with 14 bases remaining between them. From germline, CDR1 is MNHEY and CDR2 SVGEGT. CDR3 size: 13 residues. Via MiXCR, TCRdb re-called the 5' RACE reads, giving one row per CDR3 protein. The table includes a few hundred thousand distinct CDR3 sequences, 6.5% to 8.5% detected once. This TCR derives from a man aged 18 to 30 who received the YFV17D yellow fever vaccine. The chain employs TRBV6-2 or TRBV6-3 and TRBJ2-7, with D unresolved. The sequencing here drew on PBMCs, taken more than 35 days after the first yellow fever vaccination. The CDR3 nucleotides are TGTGCCAGCAGTCGCAACCCGGTGGGCGAGCAGTACGTC. Its translation: CASSRNPVGEQYV.